What follows describes a single T cell receptor (beta chain). Its cognate antigen is unknown. Using immunoSEQ multiplex PCR, the repertoire was profiled, and TCRdb retains in-frame clones only, with some absent. Counted here are about 83,000 clones, 80% to 90% occurring once; the ten biggest clones make up approximately 1.7%. These data are taken from a study of OX40 agonist ivuxolimab in advanced cancers. Study as a whole: Those treated in dose escalation had hepatocellular carcinoma, melanoma, renal cell cancer or head and neck cancer. Therapy given before enrollment (anti-PD-1, anti-PD-L1 or anti-CTLA-4) was allowed, and 30% to 50% had some. Three patients showed partial responses: one hepatocellular carcinoma and two cutaneous melanoma cases. Overall study findings and caveats: CD4+ and CD8+ T cells in blood underwent clonal expansion by week 6 at 0.1 to 3.0 mg/kg.

Per the germline V gene, CDR1 is KGHSH and CDR2 is LQKENI. Trimming at V came to 4 bases and at J to 10 bases, leaving 4 bases not matched to a gene. The CDR3 length is 14 residues. This receptor was identified in an adult with an advanced solid tumor such as melanoma, head and neck, liver or kidney cancer. V and J are TRBV18 and TRBJ1-6; 10 bases fit TRBD1. The sequenced sample was CD4+ or CD8+ T cells sorted from blood, obtained in a trial of the OX40 agonist ivuxolimab. The CDR3 DNA follows: TGTGCCAGCTCACGACAGGGGGCGGACTCACCCCTCCACTTT. It translates to CASSRQGADSPLHF. The full variable domain, completed using reference TRBV18 and TRBJ1-6, is NAGVMQNPRHLVRRRGQEARLRCSPMKGHSHVYWYRQLPEEGLKFMVYLQKENIIDESGMPKERFSAEFPKEGPSILRIQQVVRGDSAAYFCASSRQGADSPLHFGNGTRLTVT.